A selection of T cell receptor beta chains follows, all from one sample in a study of identical twins. MiXCR, applied by TCRdb to the 5' RACE reads, yields one record per CDR3 protein. This table has fewer than 650,000 distinct CDR3 sequences, around 9.6% appearing once. These data also featured in a second study, about yellow fever vaccine responses in identical twins.

Sequenced material: PBMCs. Receptors were obtained from a woman between 18 and 29 years old in good health. The CDR3 runs from the conserved cysteine through the conserved F or W. The D gene is left open where the match is weak. Some rows have no size entry. The others give once, few or many, or a class for an expanded clone.

cdr3_nt: TGTGCCAGCAGTTCACTCACAGGGGGCCATTACAATGAGCAGTTCTTC; cdr3_aa: CASSSLTGGHYNEQFF; v_call: TRBV6-2/TRBV6-3; d_call: TRBD1; clone_size: .; j_call: TRBJ2-1
cdr3_nt: TGTGCCAGCCATCGGACAGGGAACTACGAGCAGTACTTC; cdr3_aa: CASHRTGNYEQYF; v_call: TRBV27; d_call: TRBD1; clone_size: few; j_call: TRBJ2-7
cdr3_nt: TGTGCCAGCAGCTTAGGCCTCAGCGGGAGGCCAACCGGGGAGCTGTTTTTT; cdr3_aa: CASSLGLSGRPTGELFF; v_call: TRBV7-2; d_call: TRBD2; clone_size: .; j_call: TRBJ2-2
cdr3_nt: TGTGCCAGCAGCTTTCAGGGGGAAAACATTCAGTACTTC; cdr3_aa: CASSFQGENIQYF; v_call: TRBV7-2; d_call: TRBD1; clone_size: many; j_call: TRBJ2-4
cdr3_nt: TGTGCTAGCAGCTCCTCCATATCAGGCGAGCAGTACTTC; cdr3_aa: CASSSSISGEQYF; v_call: TRBV7-7; d_call: .; clone_size: few; j_call: TRBJ2-7
cdr3_nt: TGTGCCAGCAGCTTAGTCATGGGACAGAAGAACACCGGGGAGCTGTTTTTT; cdr3_aa: CASSLVMGQKNTGELFF; v_call: TRBV7-6; d_call: TRBD1; clone_size: few; j_call: TRBJ2-2
cdr3_nt: TGCAGCGTTGGCCGTTTTAGCACAGATACGCAGTATTTT; cdr3_aa: CSVGRFSTDTQYF; v_call: TRBV29-1; d_call: .; clone_size: few; j_call: TRBJ2-3
cdr3_nt: TGTGCCAGCAGCTCGGGCGACGGACCCTACAAGCAGTACTTC; cdr3_aa: CASSSGDGPYKQYF; v_call: TRBV5-5; d_call: .; clone_size: .; j_call: TRBJ2-7
cdr3_nt: TGTGCCAGCTCTCCTACCGGGACAGGGTTCGACAATGAGCAGTTCTTC; cdr3_aa: CASSPTGTGFDNEQFF; v_call: TRBV18; d_call: TRBD1; clone_size: .; j_call: TRBJ2-1
cdr3_nt: TGCGCCAGCAGCTCCTTCGCGGGAGAAACCTACGAGCAGTACTTC; cdr3_aa: CASSSFAGETYEQYF; v_call: TRBV5-1; d_call: TRBD2; clone_size: .; j_call: TRBJ2-7
cdr3_nt: TGTGCCAGCAGTTGGGGAGGGACGGAATCCTACAATGAGCAGTTCTTC; cdr3_aa: CASSWGGTESYNEQFF; v_call: TRBV6-5; d_call: TRBD2; clone_size: .; j_call: TRBJ2-1